One and the same sample provided the 17 T cell receptor beta chains below, sequenced in a study of blood T cell repertoires in COVID-19. The protocol was immunoSEQ multiplex PCR, while the TCRdb copy is restricted to in-frame clones and leaves out a portion. Among about 260,000 clones listed, about 80% were seen once. The sample comprised peripheral blood. The receptors stem from a woman older than 75 with acute or convalescent COVID-19.

This chain joins TRBV12-3 or TRBV12-4 and TRBJ1-2; D is perhaps TRBD1 (5 bases). CDR3 length: 12 amino acids. The ends were cut back, 5 bases at V and 5 bases at J, with 9 bases in the middle. DNA for the CDR3: TGTGCCAGCAGTGCACAGGATTATGGCTACACCTTC. It translates to CASSAQDYGYTF.

This chain links TRBV7-2 with TRBJ1-2, with no clear D. Trimming removed 1 base at V and 4 bases at J, with 16 bases between. The germline gives CDR1 SGHTA, CDR2 FQGNSA. The CDR3 has 16 residues. CDR3 nucleotide sequence: TGTGCCAGCAGCTTAGACGGTCCTCGCGGGGTCTATGGCTACACCTTC. Its protein is CASSLDGPRGVYGYTF.

The chain employs TRBV30 and TRBJ1-4, with 8 positions matching TRBD1. The CDR3 consists of 13 residues. V gave up 1 base and J gave up 8 bases; unmatched junction bases: 3. Germline V gene sequence: CDR1 GTSNPN, CDR2 SVGIG (reference sequence). Here the CDR3 reads CAWSAQGGEKLFF. The CDR3 nucleotides are TGTGCCTGGAGTGCACAGGGGGGAGAAAAACTGTTTTTT.

The chain is built from TRBV4-2 and TRBJ2-1, with a tentative D call TRBD2 (6 bases). From germline, CDR1 is LGHNA and CDR2 YNFKEQ. The CDR3 covers 17 residues. Trimming took off 1 base at V and 3 bases at J, with 16 bases between the two ends. CDR3 bases: TGTGCCAGCAGCCAAGGGACTAAAGTCCTGGACTACAATGAGCAGTTCTTC. This codes for CASSQGTKVLDYNEQFF.

The chain has TRBV6-5 and TRBJ2-2; a possible D gene is TRBD2 (6 bases). Trimming removed 4 bases from V and 5 bases from J, with 17 bases in between. This CDR3 region has 16 residues. CDR1 and CDR2 from the germline V gene are MNHEY and SVGAGI. In nucleotides, the CDR3 is TGTGCCAGCAGTTCCCCCGGGAGAAGTTTAACCGGGGAGCTGTTTTTT. This gives the protein CASSSPGRSLTGELFF.

The chain joins TRBV24-1 to TRBJ2-1; 7 positions match TRBD1. Per germline, CDR1 KGHDR and CDR2 SFDVKD. The junction had 6 bases not matched to a gene; V was cut back by 4 bases and J by 1 base. The CDR3 extends over 16 amino acids. CDR3 sequence: CATSDRDSWSYNEQFF. In DNA form, the CDR3 reads TGTGCCACCAGTGACAGGGACAGCTGGTCCTACAATGAGCAGTTCTTC.

The chain has TRBV2 and TRBJ1-2; D unresolved. Germline V gene data show CDR1 as SNHLY and CDR2 as FYNNEI. There are 13 residues in the CDR3. With 6 bases removed from V and 6 bases from J, the gap between germline ends came to 14 bases. CDR3 DNA: TGTGCCAGCAGGCCAACGGTCCTGGATGGCTACACCTTC. Translating gives CASRPTVLDGYTF.

V and J are TRBV7-2 and TRBJ2-3; possible D gene TRBD1, 7 bases. CDR1 and CDR2 from the germline V gene are SGHTA and FQGNSA. Trimming took off 5 bases at V and 3 bases at J, with 18 bases between the two ends. This CDR3 contains 16 residues. This chain's CDR3 is CASSLVAGGGTDTQYF. CDR3 coding DNA: TGTGCCAGCAGCCTGGTAGCAGGGGGAGGAACAGATACGCAGTATTTT.

The V call is TRBV5-4, the J call TRBJ2-5, with TRBD2 identical over 11 bases. The CDR3 covers 18 residues. Trimming removed 2 bases from V and 5 bases from J; junction bases left unmatched: 14. CDR1 is SGHNT and CDR2 is YYREEE in the germline V gene (reference sequence). CDR3 loop: CASSLGGPSGRPRETQYF. In nucleotides, the CDR3 is TGTGCCAGCAGCTTAGGAGGGCCTAGCGGGAGGCCCAGGGAGACCCAGTACTTC.

V is TRBV29-1 and J is TRBJ1-2; TRBD1 agrees at 12 bases. J was trimmed by 9 bases and V by 4 bases; bases with no gene match: 3. This CDR3 comprises 12 residues. CDR1 and CDR2 from the germline V gene are SQVTM and ANQGSEA. The CDR3 protein is CSVGGQGASYTF. In DNA, the CDR3 is TGCAGCGTTGGGGGACAGGGGGCGAGCTACACCTTC.

V and J are TRBV19 and TRBJ2-5; possible D gene TRBD1, 6 bases. The CDR3 length is 15 residues. Trimming removed 9 bases at V and 2 bases at J, with 19 bases between. Germline assignment: CDR1 LNHDA and CDR2 SQIVND (reference sequence). The chain's CDR3 is CASNPGVGLQETQYF. CDR3 bases: TGTGCCAGCAACCCAGGGGTAGGATTACAAGAGACCCAGTACTTC.

V and J are TRBV10-3 and TRBJ1-1; no firm D call. The CDR3 consists of 16 residues. CDR1 and CDR2 from the germline V gene are ENHRY and SYGVKD. The ends were cut back, 6 bases at V and 0 bases at J, with 17 bases in the middle. DNA for the CDR3: TGTGCCATCAGCGAAGACTTGGGTGGAATGAACACTGAAGCTTTCTTT. It codes for CAISEDLGGMNTEAFF.

The chain joins TRBV6-5 to TRBJ2-5, with 12 nucleotides matching TRBD2. Looked up from germline, CDR1 is MNHEY and CDR2 is SVGAGI. The ends lost 10 bases at V and 4 bases at J; junction bases unmatched: 7. The CDR3 contains 14 residues. The CDR3: CAIQTSGRGETQYF. DNA of the CDR3: TGTGCCATCCAGACTAGCGGGAGAGGAGAGACCCAGTACTTC.

The chain links TRBV5-4 to TRBJ2-5; TRBD2 matches at 11 bases. Germline loops: CDR1 SGHNT, CDR2 YYREEE (reference sequence). The CDR3 is made up of 15 amino acids. With V trimmed by 4 bases and J by 4 bases, 6 bases remained unmatched. The CDR3 here is CASSPSGTSGETQYF. CDR3 coding DNA: TGTGCCAGCAGCCCATCCGGGACTAGCGGAGAGACCCAGTACTTC.

The chain is built from TRBV7-2 and TRBJ1-2; 7 bases are shared with TRBD1. From germline, CDR1 is SGHTA and CDR2 FQGNSA. J gave up 4 bases and V 2 bases, and 13 bases lay outside the gene matches. CDR3 length equals 17 residues. CDR3 in amino acids: CASSLYPRDSTSYGYTF. In nucleotides, the CDR3 is TGTGCCAGCAGCTTATACCCAAGGGACAGCACCAGCTATGGCTACACCTTC.

This clone appeared a single time. The V call is TRBV6-4, the J call TRBJ2-1, with D tentatively TRBD1 (6 bases). This CDR3 spans 14 amino acids. Germline lookup yields CDR1 MRHNA and CDR2 SNTAGT. Trimming took off 4 bases at V and 9 bases at J, with 16 bases between the two ends. The CDR3 region is CASSGSTGLVEQFF. CDR3 nucleotide sequence: TGTGCCAGCAGTGGATCTACAGGGTTAGTTGAGCAGTTCTTC.

The chain links TRBV4-2 to TRBJ2-1; 7 positions match TRBD2. CDR3 size: 16 residues. Germline assignment: CDR1 LGHNA and CDR2 YNFKEQ. V gave up 0 bases and J gave up 2 bases; unmatched junction bases: 4. In DNA form, the CDR3 reads TGTGCCAGCAGCCAAGAGGGAGGGTCTACCTACAATGAGCAGTTCTTC. It codes for CASSQEGGSTYNEQFF.